This T cell receptor (beta chain) was captured by sequencing in a study of T-cell memory formation after mild COVID-19. As for the study in general: TCR clusters were mostly confined to one donor each.

TCRdb itself ran the 5' RACE reads through MiXCR, one entry per CDR3 protein. The sample has 450,000 or so distinct CDR3 sequences; 20% are singletons. CDR3 length: 15 amino acids. V lost 3 bases and J lost 0, with 12 bases in between. This clonotype was observed a few times. The clonotype originates from an adult woman who had mild COVID-19 (a few samples of this study predate the infection). Cell type and time point are not known. V usage is TRBV12-3 or TRBV12-4 and J usage is TRBJ2-7; D remains ambiguous. Sequences were obtained from PBMCs or a T cell subset sorted from them (not recorded which). CDR3 protein: CASSFAGGHSYEQYF. CDR3 coding DNA: TGTGCCAGCAGTTTTGCCGGCGGTCACTCCTACGAGCAGTACTTC.